The 24 T cell receptor beta chains reported below all come from one sample, sequenced in a study of siplizumab effects on memory and regulatory T cells. Data came from immunoSEQ multiplex PCR; TCRdb stores just in-frame clones and leaves some out. The sample records roughly 100,000 clones, 80% to 95% being singletons. Sequencing was performed on CD4+ T cells sorted from blood. The source is a human donor in good health.

The rearrangement uses TRBV11-2 and TRBJ2-2, with D possibly TRBD2 on 6 matching bases. Per germline, CDR1 SGHAT and CDR2 FQNNGV. CDR3 length: 18 amino acids. V was cut by 1 base and J by 0 bases, with 15 bases left in between. CDR3: CASSLAFGGGTNTGELFF. The CDR3 DNA is TGTGCCAGCAGCTTAGCCTTCGGGGGAGGAACGAACACCGGGGAGCTGTTTTTT.

The rearrangement uses TRBV19 and TRBJ2-7, with D possibly TRBD1 on 8 matching bases. V was cut by 3 bases and J by 4 bases, with 25 bases left in between. This CDR3 spans 18 amino acids. Per the germline V gene, CDR1 is LNHDA and CDR2 is SQIVND (reference sequence). The CDR3 loop is CASSIRMGGTGLKYEQYF. CDR3 DNA: TGTGCCAGTAGTATCCGGATGGGGGGGACAGGCCTGAAATACGAGCAGTACTTC.

The chain combines TRBV7-1 with TRBJ2-1; 12 bases match TRBD2. TRBV7-1 is marked as an open reading frame, function uncertain. With V trimmed by 3 bases and J by 2 bases, 26 bases remained unmatched. This CDR3 has 24 residues. For the CDR3, the DNA is TGTGCCAGCAGCTCCCGACTAGCGGGGGAGCCCGGCTGGATGTCACTTGGCCCCTACAATGAGCAGTTCTTC. It translates to CASSSRLAGEPGWMSLGPYNEQFF.

The gene calls are TRBV20-1 and TRBJ2-7; no reliable D call. V lost 5 bases and J 1 base, leaving 6 bases between the germline ends. From germline, CDR1 is DFQATT and CDR2 SNEGSKA (reference sequence). CDR3 size: 11 residues. The CDR3 coding sequence is TGCAGTGCTTCTAATTCCTACGAGCAGTACTTC. Amino acid sequence: CSASNSYEQYF.

The chain has TRBV10-1 and TRBJ1-1; possibly TRBD1 for D (6 bases). Trimming removed 0 bases from V and 5 bases from J, with 13 bases in between. Germline values: CDR1 WNHNN, CDR2 SYGVQD (reference sequence). This CDR3 has 15 amino acids. As DNA, the CDR3 is TGCGCCAGCAGTGAGTCGAGGCAGGGGAGGACTGAAGCTTTCTTT. Amino acid sequence: CASSESRQGRTEAFF.

The chain uses TRBV2 and TRBJ2-3; 10 positions match TRBD1. V was pared by 8 bases and J by 1 base, with 6 bases of the junction left unmatched. The CDR3 is made up of 15 amino acids. In germline, CDR1 is SNHLY, CDR2 FYNNEI. For the CDR3, the DNA is TGTGCCAGCGCGGCGGACAGGGGGGGCACAGATACGCAGTATTTT. As protein: CASAADRGGTDTQYF.

The V gene is TRBV5-4, the J gene TRBJ1-2; the D is unclear. Deletions cut 1 base from V and 4 bases from J, with 8 bases between. The V gene's germline CDR1 is SGHNT and CDR2 YYREEE (reference sequence). CDR3 length: 13 residues. CDR3 DNA sequence: TGTGCCAGCAGCTTGAGGGCAGTCTATGGCTACACCTTC. This codes for CASSLRAVYGYTF.

This chain joins TRBV28 and TRBJ2-7, with a possible D match to TRBD1 (6 bases). The length of the CDR3 is 15 residues. The germline gives CDR1 MDHEN, CDR2 SYDVKM. The V end was cut by 6 bases, the J end by 6 bases, with 21 bases between. CDR3 nucleotides: TGTGCCAGCAGCCATACCCCCACACAGGGCCGCGAGCAGTACTTC. This encodes CASSHTPTQGREQYF.

This clone was counted a single time. The CDR3 region has the DNA TGTGCCAGCAGCCTTCAGGCCGGGAGGAACTATGGCTACACCTTC. This gives the protein CASSLQAGRNYGYTF. The chain carries TRBV7-9 and TRBJ1-2; D uncertain. The CDR3 extends over 15 amino acids. From germline, CDR1 is SEHNR and CDR2 FQNEAQ (reference sequence). V was pared by 5 bases and J by 2 bases, with 15 bases between.

V and J are TRBV9 and TRBJ1-1; no definite D call. The CDR3 is 14 amino acids. V dropped 3 bases and J dropped 1 base, with 10 bases sitting between them. The germline V gene has CDR1 SGDLS and CDR2 YYNGEE. The CDR3 nucleotides are TGTGCCAGCAGCGCCCGGAGGGAGAACACTGAAGCTTTCTTT. It translates to CASSARRENTEAFF.

The genes are TRBV10-2 and TRBJ2-7; D gene unclear. V was trimmed by 8 bases and J by 5 bases, leaving 10 bases between them. CDR3 length: 11 amino acids. Germline values: CDR1 WSHSY, CDR2 SAAADI. The CDR3 protein is CASFQYNEQYF. Here the CDR3 DNA reads TGCGCCAGCTTTCAGTACAACGAGCAGTACTTC.

In regard to this clone: Other DNA sequences in this sample translate to the same CDR3. The chain employs TRBV19 and TRBJ1-3; unclear D gene. Germline V gene lookup returns CDR1 LNHDA and CDR2 SQIVND (reference sequence). CDR3 length equals 12 residues. Trimming took off 8 bases at V and 0 bases at J, with 5 bases between the two ends. CDR3 sequence reads: CASRSSGNTIYF. Here the CDR3 DNA reads TGTGCCAGTCGTAGCTCTGGAAACACCATATATTTT.

V and J are TRBV28 and TRBJ1-2; D gene uncertain. Trimming left V 5 bases short and J 2 bases short, with 12 bases between. CDR3 length: 14 amino acids. Germline CDR1 is MDHEN and CDR2 is SYDVKM. The CDR3 loop is CASSTGRWNYGYTF. In nucleotides, the CDR3 is TGTGCCAGCAGTACGGGCCGCTGGAACTATGGCTACACCTTC.

V gene TRBV5-5 combines with J gene TRBJ2-1, with D unclear. Germline-derived CDR1 and CDR2 are SGHKS and YYEKEE (reference sequence). There are 12 residues in the CDR3. Trimming cost V 4 bases and J 7 bases, with 9 bases left between them. The CDR3 nucleotides read TGTGCCAGCAGCCTGACCCGTAATGAGCAGTTCTTC. Protein sequence: CASSLTRNEQFF.

The table lists this clone with a few counts. V usage is TRBV7-7 and J usage is TRBJ2-2, with a tentative D call TRBD1 (5 bases). CDR3 length: 12 residues. Per germline, CDR1 SSHAT and CDR2 FNYEAQ (reference sequence). Deletions cut 2 bases from V and 7 bases from J, with 5 bases between. CDR3 amino acids: CASSLQGGELFF. The DNA for the CDR3 is TGTGCCAGCAGCTTACAGGGCGGGGAGCTGTTTTTT.

The CDR3 region is CASSGVGPGSDEQFF. The CDR3 DNA is TGTGCCAGCAGCGGGGTAGGGCCAGGGAGTGATGAGCAGTTCTTC. The chain is built from TRBV5-4 and TRBJ2-1; D may correspond to TRBD1 or TRBD2 (5 bases each). V was pared by 4 bases and J by 8 bases, with 19 bases between. Per germline, CDR1 SGHNT and CDR2 YYREEE (reference sequence). This CDR3 comprises 15 residues.

V gene TRBV10-3 combines with J gene TRBJ1-5; D possibly corresponds to TRBD1 (5 bases). V was cut by 0 bases and J by 5 bases, with 8 bases left in between. The germline V gene encodes CDR1 ENHRY and CDR2 SYGVKD. CDR3 size: 14 residues. The CDR3 sequence: CAISESQGYQPQHF. In DNA, the CDR3 is TGTGCCATCAGTGAGTCGCAGGGCTATCAGCCCCAGCATTTT.

The sample holds a few counts of this clone. The V and J genes are TRBV6-1 and TRBJ1-4; TRBD1 aligns across 7 bases. Germline V gene data show CDR1 as MNHNS and CDR2 as SASEGT. This CDR3 is 15 amino acids long. J was trimmed by 0 bases and V by 3 bases; bases with no gene match: 1. The CDR3 loop reads CASSEDRTTNEKLFF. The CDR3 DNA follows: TGTGCCAGCAGTGAGGACAGGACAACTAATGAAAAACTGTTTTTT.

This chain uses TRBV6-1 with TRBJ1-1; D call uncertain. V gave up 1 base and J gave up 5 bases, with 8 bases separating them. In germline, CDR1 is MNHNS, CDR2 SASEGT. The CDR3 covers 13 residues. The CDR3 is CASSEVGVTEAFF. In DNA, the CDR3 is TGTGCCAGCAGTGAAGTCGGGGTTACTGAAGCTTTCTTT.

V usage is TRBV29-1 and J usage is TRBJ1-4, with unresolved D. Trimming took off 0 bases at V and 8 bases at J, with 10 bases between the two ends. CDR3 length equals 13 residues. Germline values: CDR1 SQVTM, CDR2 ANQGSEA. The CDR3 nucleotides read TGCAGCGTTGAAGACAGGATTAGGGAAAAACTGTTTTTT. It codes for CSVEDRIREKLFF.

The gene calls are TRBV19 and TRBJ1-2; D may be TRBD1 (5 bases). Germline-derived CDR1 and CDR2 are LNHDA and SQIVND (reference sequence). The V and J ends lost 8 bases and 8 bases respectively, with 15 bases between them. The CDR3 totals 12 residues. CDR3 DNA sequence: TGTGCCAGTGCCCCTCGGGGCTACGGCTACACCTTC. Protein sequence: CASAPRGYGYTF.

The chain carries TRBV27 and TRBJ2-5; no definite D call. This CDR3 has 12 amino acids. Per germline, CDR1 MNHEY and CDR2 SMNVEV (reference sequence). With 6 bases removed from V and 5 bases from J, the gap between germline ends came to 10 bases. The CDR3 is CASRHPGETQYF. The DNA of the CDR3 is TGTGCCAGCAGGCATCCGGGCGAGACCCAGTACTTC.

The chain links TRBV28 to TRBJ2-1, with D unresolved. Trimming removed 4 bases from V and 4 bases from J, with 8 bases in between. This CDR3 has 13 residues. Per the germline V gene, CDR1 is MDHEN and CDR2 is SYDVKM. In DNA form, the CDR3 reads TGTGCCAGCAGTTCTCTGGGGTACAATGAGCAGTTCTTC. Its translation is CASSSLGYNEQFF.

The chain combines TRBV7-9 with TRBJ2-7; D gene unclear. The CDR3 is made up of 13 amino acids. Germline V gene sequence: CDR1 SEHNR, CDR2 FQNEAQ (reference sequence). Between the trimmed V and J ends, which lost 3 bases and 1 base, there was a span of 7 bases. CDR3 nucleotide sequence: TGTGCCAGCAGCTTGCAGGCTTCCTACGAGCAGTACTTC. Translation gives CASSLQASYEQYF. Using reference TRBV7-9 and TRBJ2-7 for the parts outside the CDR3, the full variable domain is DTGVSQNPRHKITKRGQNVTFRCDPISEHNRLYWYRQTLGQGPEFLTYFQNEAQLEKSRLLSDRFSAERPKGSFSTLEIQRTEQGDSAMYLCASSLQASYEQYFGPGTRLTVT.